This T cell receptor (beta chain) is drawn from a study of regulatory T cells in long-lasting Graves disease. There are a few counts of this clonotype. Arm-PCR of CDR3 regions and iRepertoire HTBI primers were used to build TCR beta libraries. TCRdb re-derived calls from the multiplex PCR reads in MiXCR, one entry per CDR3 protein. The profile shows 500,000 or so distinct CDR3 sequences, 14% of them singletons. The V segment lost 4 bases and the J segment 3 bases; nucleotides outside the gene matches: 13. There are 16 residues in the CDR3. Germline values: CDR1 DFQATT, CDR2 SNEGSKA (reference sequence). Regarding time point: newly diagnosed GD, antithyroid drugs for less than 3 months. With RNA extracted from PBMCs as input, the TCR library was made. This same sample was also taken into another study, of T cells in Graves' hyperthyroidism and ophthalmopathy.

Here the sequenced sample was peripheral blood mononuclear cells (PBMCs), taken at new diagnosis, from a patient treated with antithyroid drugs. This sequence was found in a woman aged 45-65 years with Graves disease. J is TRBJ2-3 and V is TRBV20-1, with 7 bases aligning to TRBD2. CDR3 protein: CSATTRLAFPTDTQYF. The CDR3 DNA reads as TGCAGTGCTACAACCCGACTAGCCTTTCCTACAGATACGCAGTATTTT.